This T cell receptor beta chain was captured in a study of blood T cell repertoires in COVID-19. For the study at large: The United States, Italy and Spain provided the acute and convalescent COVID-19 samples. T cells, B-cell-depleted T cells, or PBMCs provided the cDNA or gDNA that served as material.

The authors' processing: Amplification with reference gene primers provided the estimates of nucleated cell counts. Assay: immunoSEQ multiplex PCR; the TCRdb copy retains only in-frame clones and omits some. That table furnishes V, J and clone size, whereas the DNA furnished D and trimming. The sample records about 44,000 clones, approximately 86% being singletons. The receptor was isolated from a woman older than 75 in a cohort sampled during active or convalescent COVID-19. The sample comprised peripheral blood.

CDR3 nucleotides: TGTGCCAGCAGCTTCCGCGGAGGACTAGCGGGATATAGGATATATGAGCAGTTCTTC. Translation gives CASSFRGGLAGYRIYEQFF. This chain joins TRBV7-9 and TRBJ2-1; 12 bases map to TRBD2. V lost 3 bases, J lost 8 bases, and 17 bases stayed unmatched. In germline, CDR1 is SEHNR, CDR2 FQNEAQ (reference sequence). This CDR3 has 19 amino acids.